The clone carrying this TCR beta chain showed up many times. What it binds is not known. The CDR3 length is 16 residues. The germline gives CDR1 LGHDT, CDR2 YNNKEL (reference sequence). J gave up 5 bases and V 4 bases, and 9 bases lay outside the gene matches. TCRdb used MiXCR to reprocess the 5' RACE reads, holding one entry per CDR3 protein. This sample has some 280,000 distinct CDR3 sequences, with 15% to 20% found just once. These data belong to a study of T-cell memory formation after mild COVID-19. Looking at the study overall: TCR clusters were mostly confined to one donor each.

Study outcomes and limitations: Among CD4+ contracting clones, most were CM and EM, and CD8+ ones EMRA. Second-wave clones with a day 37 peak had unconfirmed SARS-CoV-2 specificity. Cross-reactive memory seemingly joined, as some responding clones were found in pre-infection memory.

The origin of this receptor is a man aged 18 to 35 who had mild COVID-19 (a few samples of this study predate the infection). Cell type and time point are not known. The chain carries TRBV3-1 and TRBJ2-1; 9 positions agree with TRBD2. The sequencing input was PBMCs or a T cell subset sorted from them (not recorded which). CDR3 in DNA: TGTGCCAGCAGCCCCTATCCCCTAGCGGGAAACAATGAGCAGTTCTTC. Encoded protein: CASSPYPLAGNNEQFF.